This T cell receptor (beta chain) is drawn from a study of blood T cell repertoires in COVID-19. At the level of the study: Whether acute or convalescent, the COVID-19 samples came from the United States, Italy and Spain. T cells, B-cell-depleted T cells, or PBMCs provided the cDNA or gDNA that served as material.

This CDR3 has 14 residues. V lost 3 bases and J lost 3, with 10 bases in between. Per germline, CDR1 SGHTA and CDR2 FQGNSA. Original data processing: Cell counts per sample came from amplifying reference gene primers. Sequencing used immunoSEQ multiplex PCR; TCRdb keeps in-frame clones, though not all of them. V, J and clone size were drawn from that table, and D and trimming were deduced from the DNA. The repertoire holds roughly 50,000 clones, with 70% to 80% as singletons. J is TRBJ2-3 and V is TRBV7-2; D may be TRBD2 (5 bases). The TCR originated in a man between 60 and 75 years old with acute or convalescent COVID-19. Sequenced sample: peripheral blood. Written as DNA, the CDR3 is TGTGCCAGCAGCTTTCGGACGGGGACAGATACGCAGTATTTT. Protein product: CASSFRTGTDTQYF.